These 21 T cell receptor beta chains share one sample of origin, sequenced in a study of T cells in Graves' hyperthyroidism and ophthalmopathy (dated by TCRdb to the late 2010s). Library preparation employed multiplex PCR. Sequenced using an Illumina HiSeq 2000. The TCR beta CDR3 regions were amplified from RNA transcripts. A first-round RT-PCR of the TCR CDR3 used the HTBI primer set with the Qiagen OneStep RT-PCR kit. TCRdb handled the public reads itself, with Q25 trimming in fastp and clone calling in MiXCR, and kept productive beta chains. Rows are combined by CDR3 protein, so each entry shows the most common genes and DNA. Across this sample there are about 360,000 distinct CDR3 sequences, with about 25% seen only once. In total, the top ten clones hold over 70% of the sample. Sequencing was performed on blood. The receptor source for this set is a man aged 50 or older with Graves' hyperthyroidism.

This clonotype has a handful of counts. The chain employs TRBV20-1 and TRBJ2-3; the match to TRBD2 covers 9 bases. The CDR3 extends over 14 amino acids. V lost 5 bases to trimming and J lost 4 bases; unmatched junction nucleotides: 7. CDR1 and CDR2 (germline): DFQATT, SNEGSKA (reference sequence). CDR3 sequence (DNA): TGCAGTGCTTCATCGGGACTAGCAGCAGATACGCAGTATTTT. As protein: CSASSGLAADTQYF.

The V gene is TRBV7-6, the J gene TRBJ1-3, with a tentative D call TRBD1 (5 bases). V was cut by 5 bases and J by 1 base, with 15 bases left in between. The CDR3 is 16 residues long. Germline V gives CDR1 SGHVS, CDR2 FNYEAQ. The CDR3 nucleotides read TGTGCCAGCAGCAAACAACAGGCAACTTCTGGAAACACCATATATTTT. As protein: CASSKQQATSGNTIYF.

This clonotype was counted between two and nine times. The chain joins TRBV5-4 to TRBJ2-3; D not resolved. From germline, CDR1 is SGHNT and CDR2 YYREEE (reference sequence). With 0 bases removed from V and 5 bases from J, the gap between germline ends came to 7 bases. The length of the CDR3 is 13 residues. The CDR3 bases are TGTGCCAGCAGCTTGGGGCAGCAAGATACGCAGTATTTT. Residues: CASSLGQQDTQYF. Supplemented by reference TRBV5-4 and TRBJ2-3, the full variable domain reads ETGVTQSPTHLIKTRGQQVTLRCSSQSGHNTVSWYQQALGQGPQFIFQYYREEENGRGNFPPRFSGLQFPNYSSELNVNALELDDSALYLCASSLGQQDTQYFGPGTRLTVL.

This clonotype has just one count. No conserved phenylalanine or tryptophan ends this CDR3, so it is likely a read error. This rearrangement joins TRBV29-1 to TRBJ1-1; D perhaps matches TRBD1 (5 bases). This CDR3 region has 12 residues. Germline values: CDR1 SQVTM, CDR2 ANQGSEA. V lost 3 bases to trimming and J lost 6 bases, with 11 bases between them. The CDR3 bases are TGCAGCGTTGAGGGGGGACTACCTGAAGCTTTCCTT. This gives the protein CSVEGGLPEAFL.

The chain uses TRBV11-3 and TRBJ2-7; the D gene is possibly TRBD2 (6 bases). CDR3 length: 16 amino acids. Germline CDR1 and CDR2: SGHNT and YENEEA. V gave up 5 bases and J gave up 0 bases, with 17 bases separating them. Written as DNA, the CDR3 is TGTGCCAGCAGCCCATCCGGTGGCGGGGCCTCCTACGAGCAGTACTTC. Its translation is CASSPSGGGASYEQYF.

The rearrangement joins TRBV5-1 to TRBJ2-1; no clear D gene. Germline assignment: CDR1 SGHRS and CDR2 YFSETQ. The CDR3 contains 16 residues. V shed 5 bases and J shed 5 bases, with 20 bases lying between them. The CDR3 DNA reads TGCGCCAGCAGGTCAGGAGCGAGCGAGACCGACAATGAGCAGTTCTTC. Encoded protein: CASRSGASETDNEQFF.

This clonotype occurred a few times. Here the CDR3 omits its conserved ending phenylalanine or tryptophan, so a read error is the likely source. This chain connects TRBV10-3 to TRBJ2-5; D might be TRBD1 or TRBD2, each matching 5 bases. V gave up 3 bases and J gave up 5 bases, with 13 bases separating them. Germline V gene sequence: CDR1 ENHRY, CDR2 SYGVKD. The CDR3 has 14 amino acids. In DNA form, the CDR3 reads TGTGCCATCAGTGACCCGGCAGGGAGCGAGACCCAGTACCTC. Translated: CAISDPAGSETQYL.

This clonotype was observed at least ten times. The rearrangement links TRBV11-2 to TRBJ2-1; D unclear. The germline V gene has CDR1 SGHAT and CDR2 FQNNGV. This CDR3 is 13 amino acids long. V lost 5 bases and J 5 bases, leaving 10 bases between the germline ends. The CDR3 DNA is TGTGCCAGCAGCCTGGACGGAGACAATGAGCAGTTCTTC. Translating gives CASSLDGDNEQFF.

There are many counts of this clonotype. The CDR3 loop is CASSTTSGSSDEQYF. The CDR3 bases are TGTGCCAGCAGTACGACTAGCGGTTCCTCGGACGAGCAGTACTTC. The V and J genes are TRBV28 and TRBJ2-7; the match to TRBD2 covers 9 bases. CDR3 length: 15 amino acids. V lost 5 bases to trimming and J lost 5 bases; unmatched junction nucleotides: 10. The germline V gene encodes CDR1 MDHEN and CDR2 SYDVKM.

At least ten counts were recorded for this clonotype. The CDR3 DNA reads TGTGCCAGCAGCCAAGTGCCCTACGAGCAGTACTTC. Its translation: CASSQVPYEQYF. The chain joins TRBV14 to TRBJ2-7; D uncertain. V was cut by 1 base and J by 2 bases, with 3 bases left in between. Per germline, CDR1 SGHDN and CDR2 FVKESK. This CDR3 contains 12 residues.

This clonotype was seen a handful of times. The rearrangement uses TRBV2 and TRBJ1-2; D is unclear. V lost 0 bases, J lost 11 bases, and 7 bases lay in between. CDR1 and CDR2 (germline): SNHLY, FYNNEI. CDR3 length: 11 amino acids. Written as DNA, the CDR3 is TGTGCCAGCAGTGAAGCGCGCGGATACACCTTC. This translates into CASSEARGYTF.

V is TRBV15 and J is TRBJ2-1, with TRBD2 identical over 8 bases. V was pared by 0 bases and J by 5 bases, with 9 bases of the junction left unmatched. This CDR3 spans 17 amino acids. CDR1 and CDR2 (germline): LNHNV, YYDKDF (reference sequence). As DNA, the CDR3 is TGTGCCACCAGCAGAGATCGGGGGGGTACCGCCAACAATGAGCAGTTCTTC. Translated: CATSRDRGGTANNEQFF.

Ten or more counts support this clonotype. This chain links TRBV2 with TRBJ1-5, with 7 bases lining up with TRBD1. CDR1 SNHLY and CDR2 FYNNEI come from the germline V gene. The V gene end was trimmed by 6 bases and the J gene end by 2 bases; junction bases not matched to a gene: 7. This CDR3 has 15 amino acids. The CDR3, as DNA: TGTGCCAGCAGCAGACAGGGAGGTGGCAATCAGCCCCAGCATTTT. Translating it yields CASSRQGGGNQPQHF.

This clonotype appeared many times. This chain connects TRBV7-9 to TRBJ2-1; D may correspond to TRBD1 or TRBD2 (6 bases each). Germline V gene sequence: CDR1 SEHNR, CDR2 FQNEAQ (reference sequence). This CDR3 is 15 amino acids long. Deletions cut 0 bases from V and 11 bases from J, with 17 bases between. CDR3 region: CASSLAVTGGDKQFF. The CDR3 DNA follows: TGTGCCAGCAGCTTAGCGGTGACCGGAGGGGACAAGCAGTTCTTC.

The chain joins TRBV29-1 to TRBJ1-2; TRBD1 agrees at 7 bases. The CDR3 runs to 15 residues. CDR1 is SQVTM and CDR2 is ANQGSEA in the germline V gene. The junction had 13 bases not matched to a gene; V was cut back by 7 bases and J by 2 bases. DNA of the CDR3: TGCAGCGCCGTGGGAACAGGGGCCCAGAACTATGGCTACACCTTC. This gives the protein CSAVGTGAQNYGYTF.

This clonotype was counted a few times. The chain is built from TRBV2 and TRBJ2-1; D tentatively reads TRBD1 or TRBD2 (5 bases each). This CDR3 is built from 15 residues. Looked up from germline, CDR1 is SNHLY and CDR2 is FYNNEI. Between the trimmed V and J ends, which lost 8 bases and 0 bases, there was a span of 14 bases. The CDR3 coding sequence is TGTGCCAGCGCCCCGGGGCATAGCTCCTACAATGAGCAGTTCTTC. The encoded protein is CASAPGHSSYNEQFF. Combining the CDR3 with reference TRBV2 and TRBJ2-1 gives the whole variable domain EPEVTQTPSHQVTQMGQEVILRCVPISNHLYFYWYRQILGQKVEFLVSFYNNEISEKSEIFDDQFSVERPDGSNFTLKIRSTKLEDSAMYFCASAPGHSSYNEQFFGPGTRLTVL.

V and J are TRBV9 and TRBJ1-1; D is unclear. This CDR3 is 13 amino acids long. The germline V gene encodes CDR1 SGDLS and CDR2 YYNGEE. Trimming stripped 4 bases from V and 6 bases from J, with 13 bases between. CDR3: CASSPRGVAEAFF. The CDR3 DNA sequence: TGTGCCAGCAGCCCCCGCGGGGTGGCTGAAGCTTTCTTT.

This clonotype was seen more than once but under ten times. This chain connects TRBV20-1 to TRBJ2-7; the D is unclear. V lost 0 bases to trimming and J lost 0 bases, with 18 bases between them. This CDR3 is built from 17 residues. Germline lookup yields CDR1 DFQATT and CDR2 SNEGSKA (reference sequence). CDR3 sequence (DNA): TGCAGTGCTAGAGATCTAAGGGCCGGTGGGTACTCCTACGAGCAGTACTTC. It translates to CSARDLRAGGYSYEQYF.

A few counts support this clonotype. This rearrangement joins TRBV12-3 or TRBV12-4 to TRBJ2-3, with 9 bases aligning to TRBD1. The trim removed 6 bases at V and 5 bases at J, leaving 3 bases unmatched. This CDR3 has 13 residues. The CDR3 here is CASRGQGIDTQYF. The CDR3 region has the DNA TGTGCCAGCAGGGGACAGGGAATAGATACGCAGTATTTT.

The chain couples TRBV7-6 to TRBJ2-2; D perhaps matches TRBD1 (6 bases). The CDR3 is 16 residues long. Per germline, CDR1 SGHVS and CDR2 FNYEAQ. Trimming removed 5 bases from V and 0 bases from J, with 13 bases in between. In DNA, the CDR3 is TGTGCCAGCAGCACGACAGGATACGCGAACACCGGGGAGCTGTTTTTT. Translation: CASSTTGYANTGELFF.

Notes on this clonotype: This clone may be a read error of a much larger clone one base away. The chain couples TRBV11-2 to TRBJ1-1; D gene unclear. Germline V gene lookup returns CDR1 SGHAT and CDR2 FQNNGV. The CDR3 contains 13 residues. The chain's CDR3 is CASRSSGSTEGFF. The CDR3 DNA is TGTGCCAGCAGATCCTCGGGGAGCACTGAAGGTTTCTTT.